The 9 T cell receptor beta chains presented below share a single source sample, sequenced in a study of cytomegalovirus exposure and HLA in healthy donors. Both 60 Vbeta primers and 13 Jbeta primers went into the PCR. Measured with immunoSEQ multiplex PCR; TCRdb has only the in-frame clones, and not every one. The table has 150,000 to 200,000 clones, roughly 73% seen once. Sequenced input: PBMCs. These TCRs come from a woman younger than 45 in good health and CMV-seronegative.

This clone was seen a handful of times. The J gene is TRBJ1-1, the V gene TRBV18; D ambiguous. From germline, CDR1 is KGHSH and CDR2 LQKENI. This CDR3 region has 13 residues. Trimming removed 6 bases at V and 2 bases at J, with 10 bases between. The CDR3 DNA is TGTGCCAGCTCCCAAGCGACCAACACTGAAGCTTTCTTT. This codes for CASSQATNTEAFF.

This clone has more than one count but fewer than ten. The J gene is TRBJ2-3, the V gene TRBV6-6; 8 bases agree with TRBD2. After removal of 6 bases from V and 2 bases from J, the junction contained 7 bases not matched to a gene. Germline values: CDR1 MNHNY, CDR2 SVGAGI (reference sequence). The CDR3 sequence is 15 residues long. The CDR3 is CASRYSGAYTDTQYF. The DNA for the CDR3 is TGTGCCAGCAGGTATAGCGGGGCGTACACAGATACGCAGTATTTT.

Only a few counts were recorded for this clone. The chain carries TRBV7-9 and TRBJ2-1; 9 bases agree with TRBD1. The length of the CDR3 is 16 residues. Germline values: CDR1 SEHNR, CDR2 FQNEAQ (reference sequence). Trimming took 8 bases from V and 10 from J; bases not matched to a gene: 18. The CDR3 DNA is TGTGCCAGCCTAGCACGTCCGGGACAGGGTATCGGAGAGCAGTTCTTC. It encodes CASLARPGQGIGEQFF.

V usage is TRBV5-1 and J usage is TRBJ2-7; 11 bases align to TRBD2. The junction had 5 bases not matched to a gene; V was cut back by 0 bases and J by 6 bases. Germline assignment: CDR1 SGHRS and CDR2 YFSETQ. The CDR3 runs to 15 residues. The DNA of the CDR3 is TGCGCCAGCAGCTTGGTGGTGACTAGCGGGACCGAGCAGTACTTC. Translation: CASSLVVTSGTEQYF.

This rearrangement joins TRBV6-1 to TRBJ2-7; 7 positions agree with TRBD2. Per germline, CDR1 MNHNS and CDR2 SASEGT. V lost 3 bases, J lost 0 bases, and 8 bases stayed unmatched. The CDR3 consists of 16 residues. The CDR3 protein is CASSDPGGGSSYEQYF. Here the CDR3 DNA reads TGTGCCAGCAGTGATCCCGGGGGAGGGAGCTCCTACGAGCAGTACTTC.

The chain uses TRBV19 and TRBJ2-1, with 7 positions matching TRBD2. The CDR3 has 13 amino acids. The ends lost 5 bases at V and 7 bases at J; junction bases unmatched: 5. Germline V gives CDR1 LNHDA, CDR2 SQIVND (reference sequence). The CDR3 nucleotides are TGTGCCAGTAGTTTCCAAGCGGGGAATGAGCAGTTCTTC. Residues: CASSFQAGNEQFF.

This rearrangement joins TRBV28 to TRBJ1-5, with D perhaps TRBD1 (5 bases). CDR1 and CDR2 from the germline V gene are MDHEN and SYDVKM. There are 15 residues in the CDR3. V shed 6 bases and J shed 0 bases, with 12 bases lying between them. The CDR3 nucleotides are TGTGCCAGCAGGGGAGCGGGGCTTAGCAATCAGCCCCAGCATTTT. Translating gives CASRGAGLSNQPQHF.

The chain couples TRBV6-1 to TRBJ2-3; a possible D gene is TRBD1 (5 bases). The germline gives CDR1 MNHNS, CDR2 SASEGT. V was pared by 1 base and J by 15 bases, with 11 bases between. This CDR3 is 11 amino acids long. The CDR3 reads CASSEGQGFYF. Here the CDR3 DNA reads TGTGCCAGCAGTGAAGGGCAGGGTTTCTATTTT.

The chain is built from TRBV6-5 and TRBJ2-3; TRBD1 matches at 8 bases. This CDR3 spans 15 amino acids. The germline V gene encodes CDR1 MNHEY and CDR2 SVGAGI. V lost 3 bases to trimming and J lost 4 bases; unmatched junction nucleotides: 6. CDR3 protein: CASSYGSGGADTQYF. The CDR3 nucleotides are TGTGCCAGCAGTTATGGGTCAGGGGGCGCAGATACGCAGTATTTT.